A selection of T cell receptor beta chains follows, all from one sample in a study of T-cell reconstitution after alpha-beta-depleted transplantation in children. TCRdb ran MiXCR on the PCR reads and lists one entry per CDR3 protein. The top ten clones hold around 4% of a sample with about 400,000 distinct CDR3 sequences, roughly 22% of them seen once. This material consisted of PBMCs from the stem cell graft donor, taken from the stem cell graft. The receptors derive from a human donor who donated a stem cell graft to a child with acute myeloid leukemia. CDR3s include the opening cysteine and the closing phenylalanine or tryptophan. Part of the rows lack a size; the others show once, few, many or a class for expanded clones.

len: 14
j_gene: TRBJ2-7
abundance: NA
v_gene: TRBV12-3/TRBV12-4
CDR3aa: CASSLSTLYREQYF

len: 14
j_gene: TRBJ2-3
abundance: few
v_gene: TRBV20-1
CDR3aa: CSVSMRLGAYTQYF

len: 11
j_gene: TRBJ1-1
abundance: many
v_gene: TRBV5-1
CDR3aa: CASSSGGESFF

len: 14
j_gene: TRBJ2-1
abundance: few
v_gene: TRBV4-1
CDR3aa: CASSQDLGWNEQFF

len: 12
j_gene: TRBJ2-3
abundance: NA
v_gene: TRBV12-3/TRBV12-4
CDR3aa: CASSPMSDTQYF

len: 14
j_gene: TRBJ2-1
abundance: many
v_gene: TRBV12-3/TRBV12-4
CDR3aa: CASNRDSVYNEQFF

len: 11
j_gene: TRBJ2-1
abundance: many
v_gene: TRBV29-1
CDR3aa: CSVRQVDEQFF

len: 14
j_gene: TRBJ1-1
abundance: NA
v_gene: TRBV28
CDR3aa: CASSPGDRDTEAFF

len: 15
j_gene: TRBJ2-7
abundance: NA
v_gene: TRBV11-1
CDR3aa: CASSLVRTGQGEQYF

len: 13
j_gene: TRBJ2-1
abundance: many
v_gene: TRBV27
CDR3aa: CASSFGGGDEQFF

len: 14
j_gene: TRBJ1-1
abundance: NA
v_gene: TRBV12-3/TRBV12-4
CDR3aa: CASTRQGRATEAFF

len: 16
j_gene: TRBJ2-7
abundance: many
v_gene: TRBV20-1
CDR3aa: CSAREPPSSISYEQYF

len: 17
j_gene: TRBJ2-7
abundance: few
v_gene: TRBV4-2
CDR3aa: CASSQEGAGVGSGEQYF

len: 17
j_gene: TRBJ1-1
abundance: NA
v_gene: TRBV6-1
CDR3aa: CASRHPTGPTPNTEAFF

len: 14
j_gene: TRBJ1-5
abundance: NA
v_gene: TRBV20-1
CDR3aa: CSARVYRGNQPQHF

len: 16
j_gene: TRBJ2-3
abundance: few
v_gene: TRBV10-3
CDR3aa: CAISESKAGLTDTQYF

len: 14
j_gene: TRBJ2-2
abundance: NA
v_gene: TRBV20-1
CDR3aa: CSARTSGSSGELFF

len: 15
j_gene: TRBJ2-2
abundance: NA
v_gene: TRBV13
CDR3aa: CASSLGVGRSGELFF

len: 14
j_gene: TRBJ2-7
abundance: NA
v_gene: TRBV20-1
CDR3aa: CSAANREWSYEQYF

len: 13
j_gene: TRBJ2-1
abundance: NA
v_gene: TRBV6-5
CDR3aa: CASSYVEANEQFF

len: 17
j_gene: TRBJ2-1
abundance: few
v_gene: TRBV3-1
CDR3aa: CASSQDRWGQVYNEQFF

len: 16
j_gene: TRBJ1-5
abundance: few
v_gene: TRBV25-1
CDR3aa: CASSDHRARSFQPQHF